The T cell receptor (beta chain) under discussion was sequenced for a study of T cells in Graves' hyperthyroidism and ophthalmopathy (dated by TCRdb to about 2019). Regarding the study in general: To identify distinguishing TCR V-J signatures, a discovery cohort of 95 to 100 patients was used, comprising under 45 with Graves' ophthalmopathy and approximately 58 with stable Graves' hyperthyroidism. Prospective prediction of ophthalmopathy was tested in an independent validation cohort consisting of some 19 hyperthyroidism patients and some 17 patients who later progressed to ophthalmopathy. TCR Vbeta CDR3 sequencing of 130 to 150 peripheral blood samples (over 40 ophthalmopathy, about 74 hyperthyroidism and approximately 17 progressor patients) is reported in the paper. The approximately 98 discovery patients were randomly divided into training and test sets at a 7:3 ratio. In roughly six Graves' hyperthyroidism patients, the study also compared T-cell repertoires from thyroid tissue with T-cell repertoires from blood. Once sampling was done, hyperthyroidism patients were given methimazole at a starting dose of 30 mg daily, whereas ophthalmopathy patients were given high-dose intravenous methylprednisolone. Overall study results and their limits: Blood samples also contained most of the expanded thyroid clonotypes (frequency above 0.001), which suggests that blood repertoires may reflect thyroid immune responses. Ophthalmopathy was separated from stable hyperthyroidism by a 13 V-J signature model, with approximately 86% sensitivity and 81% to 82% specificity obtained in cross-validation and 80%/75% obtained in testing. Sample size was not statistically predetermined, and blinding of investigators to group allocation was not performed. During validation, the model predicted progression to ophthalmopathy a median of approximately six months ahead of onset, with around 71% sensitivity and roughly 75% specificity.

This clonotype came up many times. Its binding antigen is unknown. No much larger clone exists at a distance of one base, and base qualities are not known. Amplification of TCR beta CDR3 regions was carried out from RNA transcripts. For the first round of RT-PCR on the TCR CDR3, the HTBI primer set was used together with the Qiagen OneStep RT-PCR kit. Libraries were constructed in a second round of multiplex PCR, after which size selection and purification were performed. Paired-end sequencing of the libraries was performed with 100 bp reads on an Illumina HiSeq2000. The authors' analysis ran thus. SOAPnuke was used to process the raw data, removing reads that contained adapters or uncalled bases, had a mean Phred below 15, or lacked an exact match to the constant primer or identifier. COPE v1.2.5 was used to merge the high-quality paired reads, and each unique nucleotide sequence was defined as a clonotype. MiTCR v1.1 was used to align clonotypes to the IMGT TRBV, TRBD and TRBJ reference segments. The analysis was restricted to V-J combinations with a frequency above 0.0001, which together covered 99% to 99.2% of the repertoires. A TCS score was defined as the ratio of F50 (clonal expansion) to E x V (chaos), with BLOSUM62-based TCRdist applied between CDR3 peptides within each V-J. Welch's t-statistics and random forest reduced fewer than 550 V-J features to roughly 13, which were used in a naive Bayes classifier (R e1071). The similarity between thyroid and blood repertoires was quantified using the Morisita-Horn index. TCRdb redid the processing of the public reads, applying fastp at Q25 and MiXCR, and retained in-frame beta chains. Merged by CDR3 protein, the rows form single entries marked with the most common genes and DNA. What appears here as the V and J calls and clone size reflects TCRdb's work, not the paper's. The sample records 530,000 or so distinct CDR3 sequences, about half of which are singletons. About 7.8% of the sample is in the top ten clones.

A patient counted as having stable Graves' hyperthyroidism if no progression to ophthalmopathy occurred over 18 months of follow-up. Hyperthyroidism patients were newly diagnosed, had a disease duration of under 2 months, and were aged 18 to 65 years. Exclusion was applied to patients with uncontrolled infections, other autoimmune diseases, pregnancy or lactation. Diagnoses were established on the basis of clinical symptoms, serum thyroxine and TRAb, thyroid ultrasound, and orbital computed tomography. Total RNA was extracted using Trizol reagent, and RNA quality was assessed on an Agilent 2100 Bioanalyzer. The CDR3 measures 16 amino acids from cysteine to phenylalanine. Of all the DNA, just the CDR3 is kept, 48 bases in frame from base 1. The germline V gene provides CDR1 SNHLY and CDR2 FYNNEI. V lost 3 bases and J lost 4 bases; the stretch between them is 19 bases long.

Rearrangement joined TRBV2 to TRBJ2-7; a tentative D match to TRBD2 spans 7 bases. The clonotype comes from a young woman with Graves' hyperthyroidism. The sample was peripheral blood or thyroid tissue (not recorded which). The CDR3 reads CASSDGGDPDRYEQYF. The sequence in DNA is TGTGCCAGCAGTGATGGGGGGGACCCCGACAGGTACGAGCAGTACTTC.